This T cell receptor (beta chain) was documented in a study of PD-1 blockade in classical Hodgkin lymphoma. Every single patient, without exception, relapsed after autologous stem cell transplantation, and brentuximab vedotin exposure varied. This table comes from immunoSEQ multiplex PCR, and its TCRdb copy is limited to in-frame clones, with some not included. The repertoire has about 97,000 clones, 65% to 85% of them found once; the top ten carry approximately 12%. V was trimmed by 3 bases and J by 4 bases, leaving 14 bases between them. The CDR3 is 15 residues long. Germline loops: CDR1 ENHRY, CDR2 SYGVKD.

This sequence joins TRBV10-3 and TRBJ2-3; a weak D match, TRBD2 (5 bases). This sample comprised peripheral blood mononuclear cells (PBMCs), obtained at baseline. The sequence came from a human donor with classical Hodgkin lymphoma. CDR3 in amino acids: CAISEGAAPPDTQYF. DNA for the CDR3: TGTGCCATCAGTGAAGGAGCGGCCCCCCCAGATACGCAGTATTTT.